This T cell receptor beta chain came from a study of blood T cells in healthy people across ages. Whole-study findings and limits: Higher diversity and more naive CD4+ cells were features of long-lived donors, compared to aged donors.

V gave up 6 bases and J gave up 1 base; unmatched junction bases: 7. The CDR3 contains 15 residues. CDR1 is MNHNS and CDR2 is SASEGT in the germline V gene. Comment on this clonotype: The antigen is undetermined.

It was with a sample-barcoded 5' primer and a J-beta primer mix that a second PCR of about 6 to 12 cycles was run. The authors tagged each cDNA molecule using a template-switch adaptor with 12 random nucleotides. MiXCR, applied by TCRdb to the 5' RACE reads, yields one record per CDR3 protein. The sample consists of roughly 1,800,000 distinct CDR3 sequences, roughly 52% of them appearing once. The chain employs TRBV6-1 and TRBJ2-3, with 7 bases identical to TRBD2. The TCR was taken from a woman aged 40 to 50 in good health. What was sequenced was blood. DNA of the CDR3: TGTGCCAGCAGAATGGTACGGGGGGGCACAGATACGCAGTATTTT. Its translation is CASRMVRGGTDTQYF.